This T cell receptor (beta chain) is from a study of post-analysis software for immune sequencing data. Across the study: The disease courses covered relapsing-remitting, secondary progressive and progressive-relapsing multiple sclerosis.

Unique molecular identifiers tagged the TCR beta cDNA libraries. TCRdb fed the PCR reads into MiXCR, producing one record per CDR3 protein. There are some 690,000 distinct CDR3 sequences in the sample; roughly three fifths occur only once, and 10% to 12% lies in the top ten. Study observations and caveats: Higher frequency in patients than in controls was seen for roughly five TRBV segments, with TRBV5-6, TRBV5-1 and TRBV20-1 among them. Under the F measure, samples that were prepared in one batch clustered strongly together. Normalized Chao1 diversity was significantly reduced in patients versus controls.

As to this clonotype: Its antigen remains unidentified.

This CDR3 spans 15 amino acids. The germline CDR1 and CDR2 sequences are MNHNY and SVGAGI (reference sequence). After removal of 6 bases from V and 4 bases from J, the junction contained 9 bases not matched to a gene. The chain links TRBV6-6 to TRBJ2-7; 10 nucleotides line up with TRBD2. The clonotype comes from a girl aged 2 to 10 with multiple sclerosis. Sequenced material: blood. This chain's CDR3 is CASSGASGSGYEQYF. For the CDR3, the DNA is TGTGCCAGCAGCGGAGCTAGCGGGAGTGGATACGAGCAGTACTTC.